The 32 T cell receptor beta chains listed next were all sequenced from one sample in a study of Ad26.COV2.S vaccination and SARS-CoV-2 variants (dated by TCRdb to the early 2020s). The treatment or condition label here, explained by the study, means: about 20 received Ad26.COV2.S at low or high dose, single or two shots; 5 received placebo; per-sample allocation not given. Repertoires of vaccine and placebo recipients were sequenced from samples collected on day 63 after the first injection. Library method: the immunoSEQ multiplex PCR assay. TCRdb provides this immuneACCESS table in a form limited to in-frame rearrangements. Some clones are lacking; in checked studies, under half of them reflect an unresolved V gene, and why the rest are absent is not known. Here the sample has around 300,000 clones; about 87% occur a single time. Jointly, the top ten make up around 6.4% of the sample. This specimen was peripheral blood, taken in a trial of Ad26.COV2.S vaccine versus placebo. These receptors were taken from a person aged 18-60 years who received the Ad26.COV2.S COVID-19 vaccine or a placebo.

This clone came up once. The chain uses TRBV4-3 and TRBJ2-3, with unresolved D. The CDR3 spans 13 residues. Trimming pared 0 bases from V and 10 bases from J, leaving 11 bases between. The V gene's germline CDR1 is LGHNA and CDR2 YSLEER. The chain's CDR3 is CASSQDIISSQYF. The CDR3 nucleotides are TGCGCCAGCAGCCAAGATATTATAAGCTCGCAGTATTTT.

This chain connects TRBV30 to TRBJ2-5; tentative D call: TRBD2 (6 bases). The CDR3 consists of 12 residues. Trimming cost V 7 bases and J 5 bases, with 14 bases left between them. CDR1 and CDR2 (germline): GTSNPN, SVGIG (reference sequence). The CDR3 sequence: CAYKRVGETQYF. The CDR3 nucleotides are TGTGCCTACAAGCGGGTGGGGGAGACCCAGTACTTC.

The chain is built from TRBV27 and TRBJ1-2; no clear D gene. The CDR3 covers 11 residues. The germline V gene has CDR1 MNHEY and CDR2 SMNVEV (reference sequence). In nucleotides, the CDR3 is TGTGTCCCCCCCACCCTCTATGGCTACACCTTC. Its translation: CVPPTLYGYTF.

The chain has TRBV18 and TRBJ1-2, with D hard to call. V lost 3 bases and J lost 2, with 10 bases in between. CDR1 and CDR2 (germline): KGHSH, LQKENI. This CDR3 has 14 residues. The CDR3 here is CASSPGETNYGYTF. In DNA form, the CDR3 reads TGTGCCAGCTCACCGGGTGAGACCAACTATGGCTACACCTTC.

J is TRBJ1-6 and V is TRBV2; TRBD1 is a possible D gene (5 bases). Germline V gene data show CDR1 as SNHLY and CDR2 as FYNNEI. V shed 11 bases and J shed 7 bases, with 24 bases lying between them. The CDR3 totals 16 residues. This CDR3 reads CADSLIGTTANSPLHF. The CDR3, as DNA: TGTGCCGACTCGTTGATTGGGACGACAGCCAATTCACCCCTCCACTTT.

The V call is TRBV5-1, the J call TRBJ2-7; perhaps TRBD1 as D (6 bases). The CDR3 loop spans 15 amino acids. V lost 4 bases to trimming and J lost 2 bases, with 16 bases between them. CDR1 is SGHRS, CDR2 YFSETQ, per germline. The CDR3 reads CASSLGQKSAYEQYF. The CDR3 coding sequence is TGCGCCAGCAGCCTAGGACAGAAAAGCGCCTACGAGCAGTACTTC.

The count of this clone is one. This rearrangement joins TRBV6-6 to TRBJ2-7; 9 bases line up with TRBD1. Unmatched junction bases numbered 9, after V lost 7 bases and J lost 2 bases. Germline-derived CDR1 and CDR2 are MNHNY and SVGAGI (reference sequence). This CDR3 comprises 15 residues. Here the CDR3 DNA reads TGTGCCAGCATCCTGGGACAGGGACGACCCTACGAGCAGTACTTC. Protein product: CASILGQGRPYEQYF.

This clone was found a few times. The chain has TRBV20-1 and TRBJ2-5; D is uncertain. V was clipped by 5 bases and J by 9 bases, with 13 bases between them. The germline V gene encodes CDR1 DFQATT and CDR2 SNEGSKA (reference sequence). The CDR3 runs 11 residues. The chain's CDR3 is CSALVDRAQYF. CDR3 DNA: TGCAGTGCTTTGGTTGATAGGGCCCAGTACTTC.

The rearrangement uses TRBV28 and TRBJ2-5; 9 bases fit TRBD1. The CDR3 is made up of 13 amino acids. Germline CDR1 MDHEN, CDR2 SYDVKM. Germline trimming cut 6 bases from V and 3 bases from J; bases unmatched to any gene: 2. This chain's CDR3 is CASRTGGKETQYF. CDR3 in DNA: TGTGCCAGCAGGACAGGGGGGAAAGAGACCCAGTACTTC.

The chain joins TRBV9 to TRBJ2-7; D gene ambiguous. V lost 0 bases to trimming and J lost 0 bases, with 7 bases between them. Looked up from germline, CDR1 is SGDLS and CDR2 is YYNGEE. The CDR3 sequence is 14 residues long. The CDR3 DNA follows: TGTGCCAGCAGCGTAGGATCTAACTCCTACGAGCAGTACTTC. Translation: CASSVGSNSYEQYF.

The chain links TRBV5-5 to TRBJ1-2, with D possibly matching TRBD1 (6 bases). Trimming pared 0 bases from V and 4 bases from J, leaving 16 bases between. This CDR3 has 16 amino acids. In germline, CDR1 is SGHKS, CDR2 YYEKEE (reference sequence). DNA of the CDR3: TGTGCCAGCAGCTTGGGGCGCGGCAGGGGCGTCTATGGCTACACCTTC. Its translation is CASSLGRGRGVYGYTF.

V and J are TRBV7-8 and TRBJ2-5; 9 nucleotides align to TRBD1. Germline-derived CDR1 and CDR2 are SGHVS and FQNEAQ. The junction had 10 bases not matched to a gene; V was cut back by 0 bases and J by 5 bases. The CDR3 spans 17 residues. The CDR3 protein is CASSLASGTGLRETQYF. The CDR3 DNA reads TGTGCCAGCAGCTTAGCGTCTGGGACAGGGTTACGTGAGACCCAGTACTTC.

Comment on this clone: Other DNA variants within this sample encode the same CDR3. V is TRBV5-4 and J is TRBJ2-1; the D call may be TRBD1 or TRBD2 (5 bases each). The CDR3 sequence is 16 residues long. V was clipped by 0 bases and J by 0 bases, with 10 bases between them. CDR1 and CDR2 from the germline V gene are SGHNT and YYREEE (reference sequence). The CDR3, as DNA: TGTGCCAGCAGCTTGGGAGGGGCCAGCTCCTACAATGAGCAGTTCTTC. This translates into CASSLGGASSYNEQFF. The variable domain in full, with the rest retrieved from reference TRBV5-4 and TRBJ2-1, is ETGVTQSPTHLIKTRGQQVTLRCSSQSGHNTVSWYQQALGQGPQFIFQYYREEENGRGNFPPRFSGLQFPNYSSELNVNALELDDSALYLCASSLGGASSYNEQFFGPGTRLTVL.

The chain links TRBV12-3 or TRBV12-4 to TRBJ1-5; possibly TRBD1 for D (6 bases). V was cut by 5 bases and J by 11 bases, with 16 bases left in between. The CDR3 runs 13 residues. The CDR3, as DNA: TGTGCCAGCAGTCCAACATTAGGGGGGACCCAGCATTTT. As protein: CASSPTLGGTQHF.

The rearrangement joins TRBV30 to TRBJ2-7; D is ambiguous. The CDR3 is made up of 12 amino acids. Germline lookup yields CDR1 GTSNPN and CDR2 SVGIG (reference sequence). Trimming removed 1 base from V and 9 bases from J, with 13 bases in between. DNA for the CDR3: TGTGCCTGGAGTGCCCTCATCTCTTTGCAGTACTTC. It encodes CAWSALISLQYF.

This chain uses TRBV5-1 with TRBJ2-1, with D perhaps matching TRBD1 (5 bases). Germline values: CDR1 SGHRS, CDR2 YFSETQ. The CDR3 loop spans 14 amino acids. V lost 2 bases and J lost 5, with 11 bases in between. CDR3 DNA: TGCGCCAGCAGCTTAGGGGCAGGAGACAATGAGCAGTTCTTC. It codes for CASSLGAGDNEQFF.

This clone showed up just once. J is TRBJ2-1 and V is TRBV7-2; TRBD2 matches at 10 bases. Germline V gene lookup returns CDR1 SGHTA and CDR2 FQGNSA. With 6 bases clipped from V and 4 bases from J, the junction kept 3 bases outside the gene matches. The CDR3 contains 14 residues. The CDR3, as DNA: TGTGCCAGCAGAGGACTAGCGGTTTACAATGAGCAGTTCTTC. Amino acids: CASRGLAVYNEQFF.

The rearrangement links TRBV11-3 to TRBJ2-1, with TRBD2 matching over 12 bases. The germline V gene has CDR1 SGHNT and CDR2 YENEEA. The CDR3 is made up of 14 amino acids. V trimming: 3 bases; J trimming: 10 bases; junction bases outside the gene matches: 4. CDR3 region: CASSFRLAGGEQFF. CDR3 coding DNA: TGTGCCAGCAGCTTTCGGCTAGCGGGAGGGGAGCAGTTCTTC.

The chain uses TRBV29-1 and TRBJ2-5; D may correspond to TRBD1 or TRBD2 (5 bases each). Germline CDR1 SQVTM, CDR2 ANQGSEA. There are 15 residues in the CDR3. Trimming took 0 bases from V and 5 from J, leaving 16 bases between them. The CDR3 here is CSVEDLGGIGETQYF. The CDR3 DNA follows: TGCAGCGTTGAAGATCTTGGGGGAATCGGGGAGACCCAGTACTTC.

This clone was detected only a few times. The chain links TRBV7-6 to TRBJ2-5; D is unclear. This CDR3 comprises 13 residues. Germline CDR1 and CDR2: SGHVS and FNYEAQ. Trimming removed 1 base from V and 3 bases from J, with 6 bases in between. Here the CDR3 reads CASSLVPKETQYF. The CDR3 nucleotides read TGTGCCAGCAGCTTAGTTCCAAAAGAGACCCAGTACTTC.

This chain links TRBV5-4 with TRBJ2-5, with D hard to call. CDR1 and CDR2 from the germline V gene are SGHNT and YYREEE (reference sequence). The V and J ends lost 1 base and 0 bases respectively, with 7 bases between them. The CDR3 has 14 residues. Here the CDR3 reads CASSLLGYQETQYF. CDR3 nucleotides: TGTGCCAGCAGCTTGTTGGGATACCAAGAGACCCAGTACTTC.

V is TRBV6-5 and J is TRBJ2-7; D not certain. Germline V CDR1 and CDR2: MNHEY, SVGAGI. This CDR3 comprises 12 residues. Trimming cost V 7 bases and J 7 bases, with 14 bases left between them. The CDR3, as DNA: TGTGCCAGCACCTACGGCCGTTGGGAGCAGTACTTC. Protein sequence: CASTYGRWEQYF.

This clone was recorded only once. The V and J genes are TRBV19 and TRBJ2-1, with 7 bases identical to TRBD2. The V gene's germline CDR1 is LNHDA and CDR2 SQIVND (reference sequence). With V trimmed by 6 bases and J by 4 bases, 6 bases remained unmatched. This CDR3 contains 14 residues. CDR3 in amino acids: CASRGLAAYNEQFF. The CDR3 nucleotides read TGTGCCAGTAGGGGGCTAGCGGCATACAATGAGCAGTTCTTC. Together with reference TRBV19 and TRBJ2-1, the CDR3 gives the full variable domain: DGGITQSPKYLFRKEGQNVTLSCEQNLNHDAMYWYRQDPGQGLRLIYYSQIVNDFQKGDIAEGYSVSREKKESFPLTVTSAQKNPTAFYLCASRGLAAYNEQFFGPGTRLTVL.

This sequence joins TRBV14 and TRBJ1-6; the D is unclear. The CDR3 contains 17 residues. Trimming left V 1 base short and J 0 bases short, with 10 bases between. From germline, CDR1 is SGHDN and CDR2 FVKESK. This chain's CDR3 is CASSQAYYNSYNSPLHF. The CDR3 DNA reads as TGTGCCAGCAGCCAAGCCTATTATAACTCCTATAATTCACCCCTCCACTTT. Full variable domain (outside the CDR3, taken from reference TRBV14 and TRBJ1-6): EAGVTQFPSHSVIEKGQTVTLRCDPISGHDNLYWYRRVMGKEIKFLLHFVKESKQDESGMPNNRFLAERTGGTYSTLKVQPAELEDSGVYFCASSQAYYNSYNSPLHFGNGTRLTVT.

The chain uses TRBV5-1 and TRBJ2-2, with 7 nucleotides matching TRBD1. Germline loops: CDR1 SGHRS, CDR2 YFSETQ. The CDR3 extends over 13 amino acids. J lost 6 bases, V lost 6 bases, and 5 bases had no gene match. For the CDR3, the DNA is TGCGCCAGCACCAGGGGGAGCCCCGGGGAGCTGTTTTTT. As protein: CASTRGSPGELFF.

The chain combines TRBV20-1 with TRBJ2-3, with a weak D call TRBD1 (6 bases). V lost 3 bases to trimming and J lost 6 bases, with 19 bases between them. This CDR3 is 15 amino acids long. Germline V lookup: CDR1 DFQATT, CDR2 SNEGSKA (reference sequence). CDR3 sequence reads: CSASPGTYPGDTQYF. DNA for the CDR3: TGCAGTGCTAGTCCCGGGACATACCCGGGGGATACGCAGTATTTT.

The rearrangement uses TRBV6-2 or TRBV6-3 and TRBJ2-1; 7 nucleotides align to TRBD2. The trim removed 5 bases at V and 0 bases at J, leaving 10 bases unmatched. This CDR3 is built from 17 residues. Germline V gene lookup returns CDR1 MNHEY and CDR2 SVGEGT. The chain's CDR3 is CASSAQTSLSSYNEQFF. The CDR3 nucleotides are TGTGCCAGCAGTGCTCAGACTAGCCTGAGCTCCTACAATGAGCAGTTCTTC.

The rearrangement links TRBV29-1 to TRBJ2-3, with D possibly being TRBD2 (5 bases). Germline CDR1 and CDR2: SQVTM and ANQGSEA. Trimming left V 4 bases short and J 0 bases short, with 5 bases between. This CDR3 region has 12 residues. The DNA of the CDR3 is TGCAGCGTTGGGACTAGCACAGATACGCAGTATTTT. It is translated as CSVGTSTDTQYF.

This CDR3 reads CAWSRRTGGTGELFF. DNA for the CDR3: TGTGCCTGGAGTAGGAGGACAGGGGGAACCGGGGAGCTGTTTTTT. The J gene is TRBJ2-2, the V gene TRBV30, with 10 bases lining up with TRBD1. V trimming: 2 bases; J trimming: 5 bases; junction bases outside the gene matches: 5. CDR1 is GTSNPN and CDR2 is SVGIG in the germline V gene (reference sequence). The CDR3 runs 15 residues. Based on the CDR3 plus reference TRBV30 and TRBJ2-2, the full variable domain is SQTIHQWPATLVQPVGSPLSLECTVEGTSNPNLYWYRQAAGRGLQLLFYSVGIGQISSEVPQNLSASRPQDRQFILSSKKLLLSDSGFYLCAWSRRTGGTGELFFGEGSRLTVL.

The chain carries TRBV6-2 or TRBV6-3 and TRBJ2-6, with D possibly TRBD1 on 6 matching bases. Per germline, CDR1 MNHEY and CDR2 SVGEGT. The V end was cut by 6 bases, the J end by 2 bases, with 11 bases between. This CDR3 region has 15 residues. The CDR3 bases are TGTGCCAGCAGCTCAAACAGGGCTGGGGCCAACGTCCTGACTTTC. Its translation: CASSSNRAGANVLTF.

The J gene is TRBJ1-6, the V gene TRBV3-1 (or the pseudogene TRBV3-2); TRBD1 matches 8 bases. The CDR3 is 14 amino acids. CDR1 LGHDT and CDR2 YNNKEL come from the germline V gene (reference sequence). V gave up 6 bases and J gave up 9 bases; unmatched junction bases: 7. Written as DNA, the CDR3 is TGTGCCAGCAGTACGCAGGGGGCGCGTTCACCCCTCCACTTT. Its protein product is CASSTQGARSPLHF.

The chain is built from TRBV3-1 (or the pseudogene TRBV3-2) and TRBJ2-1, with a weak D call TRBD2 (6 bases). This CDR3 is 18 amino acids long. Per the germline V gene, CDR1 is LGHDT and CDR2 is YNNKEL (reference sequence). V lost 2 bases, J lost 4 bases, and 21 bases lay in between. CDR3 protein: CASSQRRSRYGRYNEQFF. The CDR3 bases are TGTGCCAGCAGCCAACGCAGATCGCGCTACGGGAGATACAATGAGCAGTTCTTC.